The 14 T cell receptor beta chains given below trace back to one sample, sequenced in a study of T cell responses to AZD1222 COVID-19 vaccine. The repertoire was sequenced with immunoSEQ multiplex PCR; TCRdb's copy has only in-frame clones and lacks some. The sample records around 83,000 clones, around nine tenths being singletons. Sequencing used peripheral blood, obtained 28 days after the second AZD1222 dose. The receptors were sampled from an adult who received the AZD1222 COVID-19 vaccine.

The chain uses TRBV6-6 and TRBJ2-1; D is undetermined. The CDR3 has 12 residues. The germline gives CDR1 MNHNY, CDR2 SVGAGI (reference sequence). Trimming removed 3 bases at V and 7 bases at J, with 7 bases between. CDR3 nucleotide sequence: TGTGCCAGCAGTTATCTGGGGAATGAGCAGTTCTTC. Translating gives CASSYLGNEQFF.

The CDR3 region has the DNA TGCGCCAGCAGCTTACAGGGTACTAGCACAGATACGCAGTATTTT. Translated, it gives CASSLQGTSTDTQYF. V and J are TRBV5-1 and TRBJ2-3, with a tentative D call TRBD1 (6 bases). The CDR3 spans 15 residues. Looked up from germline, CDR1 is SGHRS and CDR2 is YFSETQ. V lost 2 bases, J lost 0 bases, and 10 bases lay in between.

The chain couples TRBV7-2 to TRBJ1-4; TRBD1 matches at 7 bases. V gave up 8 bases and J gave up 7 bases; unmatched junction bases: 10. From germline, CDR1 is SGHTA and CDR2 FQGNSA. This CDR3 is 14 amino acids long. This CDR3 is CASGQTGLSEKLFF. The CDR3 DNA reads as TGTGCCAGCGGCCAGACAGGGCTTAGTGAAAAACTGTTTTTT.

This chain's CDR3 is CASSPQGGSEQYF. DNA for the CDR3: TGTGCCAGCTCACCACAGGGGGGCTCCGAGCAGTACTTC. This rearrangement joins TRBV18 to TRBJ2-7; tentatively, D is TRBD1 or TRBD2 (6 bases each). The CDR3 sequence is 13 residues long. The germline V and J ends were trimmed by 1 base and 6 bases, with 10 bases remaining between them. Germline V gene sequence: CDR1 KGHSH, CDR2 LQKENI.

The DNA of the CDR3 is TGTGCCAGCCTACGGGACAGGGTCCCTGAAGCTTTCTTT. Amino acids: CASLRDRVPEAFF. V is TRBV28 and J is TRBJ1-1, with 9 nucleotides matching TRBD1. The CDR3 is 13 amino acids. The J segment lost 6 bases and the V segment lost 8 bases, leaving 7 bases of the junction unmatched. The germline V gene has CDR1 MDHEN and CDR2 SYDVKM.

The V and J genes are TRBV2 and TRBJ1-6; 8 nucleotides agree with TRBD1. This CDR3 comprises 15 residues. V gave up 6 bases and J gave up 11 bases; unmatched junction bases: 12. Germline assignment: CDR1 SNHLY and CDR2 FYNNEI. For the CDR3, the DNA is TGTGCCAGCAGGGGAAACGACGGACAGGGCACACCCCTCCACTTT. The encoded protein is CASRGNDGQGTPLHF.

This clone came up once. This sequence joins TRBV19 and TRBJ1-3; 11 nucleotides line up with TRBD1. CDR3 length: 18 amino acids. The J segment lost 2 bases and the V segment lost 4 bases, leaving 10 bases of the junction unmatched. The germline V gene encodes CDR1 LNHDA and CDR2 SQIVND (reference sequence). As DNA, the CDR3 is TGTGCCAGTAGTACGCGCGGACAGGGGGCGATGGCTGGAAACACCATATATTTT. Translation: CASSTRGQGAMAGNTIYF.

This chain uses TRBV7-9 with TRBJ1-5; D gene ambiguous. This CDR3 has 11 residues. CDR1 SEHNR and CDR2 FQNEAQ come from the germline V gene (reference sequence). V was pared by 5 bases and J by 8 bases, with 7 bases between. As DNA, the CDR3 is TGTGCCAGCAGCGACGACGAGCCCCAGCATTTT. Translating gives CASSDDEPQHF. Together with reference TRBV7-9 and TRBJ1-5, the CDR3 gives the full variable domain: DTGVSQNPRHKITKRGQNVTFRCDPISEHNRLYWYRQTLGQGPEFLTYFQNEAQLEKSRLLSDRFSAERPKGSFSTLEIQRTEQGDSAMYLCASSDDEPQHFGDGTRLSIL.

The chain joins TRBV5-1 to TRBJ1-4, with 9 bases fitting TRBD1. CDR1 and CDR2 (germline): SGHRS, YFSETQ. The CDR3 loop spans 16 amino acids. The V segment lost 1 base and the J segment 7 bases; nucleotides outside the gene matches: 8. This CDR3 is CASSLWVGQGSEKLFF. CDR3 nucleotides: TGCGCCAGCAGCTTGTGGGTTGGACAGGGGAGTGAAAAACTGTTTTTT.

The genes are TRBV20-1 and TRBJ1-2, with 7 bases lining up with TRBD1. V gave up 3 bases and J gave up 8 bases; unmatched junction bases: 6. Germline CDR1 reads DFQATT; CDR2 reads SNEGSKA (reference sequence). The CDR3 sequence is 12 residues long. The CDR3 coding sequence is TGCAGTGCTAGTGAGGGGGCGCGGGGCTACACCTTC. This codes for CSASEGARGYTF.

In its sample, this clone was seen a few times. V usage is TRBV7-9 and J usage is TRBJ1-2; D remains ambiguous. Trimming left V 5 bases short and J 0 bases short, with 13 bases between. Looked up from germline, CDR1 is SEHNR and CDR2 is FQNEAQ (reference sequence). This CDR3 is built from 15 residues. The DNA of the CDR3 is TGTGCCAGCAGCCCCCCTGAGGGAGCTAACTATGGCTACACCTTC. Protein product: CASSPPEGANYGYTF. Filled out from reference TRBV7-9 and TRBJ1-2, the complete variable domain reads DTGVSQNPRHKITKRGQNVTFRCDPISEHNRLYWYRQTLGQGPEFLTYFQNEAQLEKSRLLSDRFSAERPKGSFSTLEIQRTEQGDSAMYLCASSPPEGANYGYTFGSGTRLTVV.

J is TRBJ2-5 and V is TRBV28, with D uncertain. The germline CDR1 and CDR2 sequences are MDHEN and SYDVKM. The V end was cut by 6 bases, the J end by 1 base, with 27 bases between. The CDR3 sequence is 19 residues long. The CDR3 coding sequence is TGTGCCAGCAGGTCCATTCGGGCGGATGCACTGCCCATCCAAGAGACCCAGTACTTC. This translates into CASRSIRADALPIQETQYF.

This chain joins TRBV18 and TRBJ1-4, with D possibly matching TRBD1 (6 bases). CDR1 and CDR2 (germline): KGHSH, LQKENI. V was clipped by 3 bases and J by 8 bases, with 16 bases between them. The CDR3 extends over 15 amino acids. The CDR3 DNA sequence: TGTGCCAGCTCACCCCCCGCAGGGGAGCGAGAAAAACTGTTTTTT. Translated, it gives CASSPPAGEREKLFF. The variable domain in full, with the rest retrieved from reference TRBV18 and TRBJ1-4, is NAGVMQNPRHLVRRRGQEARLRCSPMKGHSHVYWYRQLPEEGLKFMVYLQKENIIDESGMPKERFSAEFPKEGPSILRIQQVVRGDSAAYFCASSPPAGEREKLFFGSGTQLSVL.

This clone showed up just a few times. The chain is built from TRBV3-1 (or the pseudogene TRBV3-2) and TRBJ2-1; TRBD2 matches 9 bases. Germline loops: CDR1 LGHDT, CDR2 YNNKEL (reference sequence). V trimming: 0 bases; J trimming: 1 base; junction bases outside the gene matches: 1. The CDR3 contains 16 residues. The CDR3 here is CASSQDSGGSYNEQFF. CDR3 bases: TGTGCCAGCAGCCAAGACAGCGGGGGGTCCTACAATGAGCAGTTCTTC.